Reported below is one TCR beta chain. What it binds is unknown. This sample stems from a study of a mutant IDH1 vaccine in newly diagnosed glioma. Background on the study: The first vaccination came 4-6 weeks after radiotherapy alone, or with temozolomide cycles. Study outcomes and limitations: Altogether, 80% to 95% of patients exhibited vaccine-induced immune responses.

As to time point: week 35, safety follow-up. Every vaccination contained 300 ug of the mutant IDH1 20-mer peptide and was paired with topical imiquimod. There were eight vaccinations for patients, given in weeks 1, 3, 5, 7, 11, 15, 19 and 23. In germline, CDR1 is SGDLS, CDR2 YYNGEE. The CDR3 covers 12 residues. The ends were cut back, 0 bases at V and 8 bases at J, with 5 bases in the middle. Some clones are missing from TCRdb's copy, which holds only in-frame ones; the method was immunoSEQ multiplex PCR. The repertoire holds 30,000 to 40,000 clones, around 80% seen once, with roughly 3.2% in the top ten.

Material: PBMCs, obtained from a glioma patient whose treatment included an IDH1 peptide vaccine. The TCR originated in a man in his forties or fifties with glioma. Some clones in this sample may be carry-over from other donors' samples. The chain recombines TRBV9 with TRBJ2-2; D is unclear. The CDR3 coding sequence is TGTGCCAGCAGCGTAGTTTGGGGGGAGCTGTTTTTT. It encodes CASSVVWGELFF.